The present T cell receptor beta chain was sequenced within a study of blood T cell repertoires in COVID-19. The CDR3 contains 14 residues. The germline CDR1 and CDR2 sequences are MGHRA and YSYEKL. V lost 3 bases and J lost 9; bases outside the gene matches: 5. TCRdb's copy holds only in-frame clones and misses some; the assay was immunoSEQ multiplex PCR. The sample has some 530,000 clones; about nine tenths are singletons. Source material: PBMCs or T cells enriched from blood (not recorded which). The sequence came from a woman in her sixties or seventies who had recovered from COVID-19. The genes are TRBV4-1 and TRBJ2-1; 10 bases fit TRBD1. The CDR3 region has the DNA TGCGCCAGCAGCCAGGGGGACAGGGGAGGTGAGCAGTTCTTC. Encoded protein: CASSQGDRGGEQFF.